Each of the 5 T cell receptor beta chains below was sequenced from the same sample in a study of blood T cell repertoires in COVID-19. TCRdb's copy holds only in-frame clones and misses some; the assay was immunoSEQ multiplex PCR. The sample holds over 40,000 clones, more than 75% seen once. The sequencing sample was made of peripheral blood. The source is a human donor in a cohort sampled during active COVID-19.

The chain is built from TRBV25-1 and TRBJ2-1, with D possibly being TRBD2 (5 bases). Looked up from germline, CDR1 is MGHDK and CDR2 is SYGVNS. The CDR3 contains 12 residues. The germline V and J ends were trimmed by 8 bases and 3 bases, with 8 bases remaining between them. The CDR3 loop reads CASGRDYNEQFF. The CDR3 nucleotides are TGTGCCAGCGGGAGAGACTACAATGAGCAGTTCTTC.

The chain links TRBV6-1 to TRBJ1-1; 12 bases agree with TRBD1. Germline CDR1 MNHNS, CDR2 SASEGT. The CDR3 covers 16 residues. The J segment lost 6 bases and the V segment lost 3 bases, leaving 8 bases of the junction unmatched. CDR3 in DNA: TGTGCCAGCAGTGACCGGGACAGGGGGCGCGTCGCTGAAGCTTTCTTT. Amino acid sequence: CASSDRDRGRVAEAFF.

The chain couples TRBV5-1 to TRBJ2-2; TRBD2 matches at 9 bases. The CDR3 runs 15 residues. Germline V gene data show CDR1 as SGHRS and CDR2 as YFSETQ. V gave up 1 base and J gave up 6 bases; unmatched junction bases: 4. The CDR3 spells CASSLRGLAAGELFF. The CDR3 nucleotides read TGCGCCAGCAGCTTGAGGGGACTAGCCGCCGGGGAGCTGTTTTTT.

The gene calls are TRBV11-1 and TRBJ2-7; maybe TRBD1 (6 bases). Germline CDR1 reads SGHAT; CDR2 reads FQDESV (reference sequence). The CDR3 runs to 14 residues. The V end lost 5 bases, the J end lost 1 base, and 12 bases lay between the germline ends. The CDR3 protein is CASSPRTASYEQYF. In DNA form, the CDR3 reads TGTGCCAGCAGCCCCCGGACAGCTTCCTACGAGCAGTACTTC.

The genes are TRBV18 and TRBJ2-3; the D gene is possibly TRBD2 (7 bases). Trimming took 3 bases from V and 10 from J, leaving 11 bases between them. Germline loops: CDR1 KGHSH, CDR2 LQKENI. CDR3 length: 12 residues. The CDR3 protein is CASSPGGQAQYF. The CDR3, as DNA: TGTGCCAGCTCACCGGGGGGGCAGGCGCAGTATTTT.